These 30 T cell receptor beta chains share one sample of origin, sequenced in a study of regulatory and conventional T cells in RAG deficiency. Data came from immunoSEQ multiplex PCR; TCRdb stores just in-frame clones and leaves some out. The sample has 40,000 to 55,000 clones, just under 90% seen once; the top ten hold approximately 0.51%. Genomic DNA came from blood conventional CD4+ T cells gated CD25-low CD127-high. The same data also contributed to another study, on regulatory T cells. According to that study: Primers: 52 TRBV forward and 13 TRBJ reverse.

Specimen: CD4+ effector T cells sorted from blood. All receptors come from a human donor in good health.

The V call is TRBV28, the J call TRBJ1-4, with D uncertain. Germline CDR1 MDHEN, CDR2 SYDVKM. The CDR3 has 13 amino acids. Trimming took 3 bases from V and 8 from J, leaving 10 bases between them. CDR3 DNA: TGTGCCAGCAGTTTTCTGGGAGGGGAAAAACTGTTTTTT. Translated, it gives CASSFLGGEKLFF.

This chain links TRBV6-5 with TRBJ2-1; 10 bases agree with TRBD2. The trim removed 5 bases at V and 6 bases at J, leaving 7 bases unmatched. Germline-derived CDR1 and CDR2 are MNHEY and SVGAGI. CDR3 size: 15 residues. CDR3 loop: CASSLERGGRNEQFF. The CDR3 DNA follows: TGTGCCAGCAGTCTAGAGCGGGGGGGCCGCAATGAGCAGTTCTTC.

About this clone: The junction does not match germline at one end; this may be a read error. This chain connects TRBV18 to TRBJ2-7; unclear D gene. In germline, CDR1 is KGHSH, CDR2 LQKENI. The CDR3 has 8 residues. This CDR3 is CASSPSTF. As DNA, the CDR3 is TGTGCCAGCTCACCATCTACCTTC. Using reference TRBV18 and TRBJ2-7 for the parts outside the CDR3, the full variable domain is NAGVMQNPRHLVRRRGQEARLRCSPMKGHSHVYWYRQLPEEGLKFMVYLQKENIIDESGMPKERFSAEFPKEGPSILRIQQVVRGDSAAYFCASSPSTFGPGTRLTVT.

J is TRBJ1-1 and V is TRBV23-1; D is uncertain. TRBV23-1 is known as an ORF, though its function is uncertain. Deletions cut 4 bases from V and 4 bases from J, with 7 bases between. The CDR3 extends over 12 amino acids. CDR3: CASSPLLTEAFF. The CDR3 DNA reads as TGCGCCAGCAGTCCGCTGCTCACTGAAGCTTTCTTT.

This chain links TRBV6-5 with TRBJ2-1; 8 bases map to TRBD1. This CDR3 has 15 amino acids. V gave up 5 bases and J gave up 8 bases; unmatched junction bases: 11. CDR1 is MNHEY, CDR2 SVGAGI, per germline. The CDR3 is CASSVSRGRIYEQFF. CDR3 sequence (DNA): TGTGCCAGCAGTGTGTCCAGGGGGCGGATTTATGAGCAGTTCTTC.

A single count supports this clone. The V and J genes are TRBV9 and TRBJ1-1; a possible D gene is TRBD1 (5 bases). Trimming stripped 1 base from V and 4 bases from J, with 14 bases between. This CDR3 is built from 15 residues. Germline assignment: CDR1 SGDLS and CDR2 YYNGEE. The CDR3 DNA follows: TGTGCCAGCAGCGTACTTCAGGGTCCTAGCACTGAAGCTTTCTTT. Residues: CASSVLQGPSTEAFF.

The rearrangement uses TRBV7-8 and TRBJ1-2; tentative D call: TRBD1 (5 bases). The CDR3 is 12 amino acids. Per germline, CDR1 SGHVS and CDR2 FQNEAQ. Between the trimmed V and J ends, which lost 2 bases and 8 bases, there was a span of 9 bases. The CDR3 bases are TGTGCCAGCAGCTTACGACAGACCGGCTACACCTTC. It codes for CASSLRQTGYTF.

This chain connects TRBV5-1 to TRBJ2-3; 12 bases fit TRBD1. Germline trimming cut 5 bases from V and 1 base from J; bases unmatched to any gene: 2. The CDR3 is 15 amino acids. Germline values: CDR1 SGHRS, CDR2 YFSETQ. CDR3 coding DNA: TGCGCCAGCAGTGGGACAGGGGGCCGCACAGATACGCAGTATTTT. This encodes CASSGTGGRTDTQYF.

The gene calls are TRBV18 and TRBJ2-2; D perhaps matches TRBD1 (6 bases). The CDR3 loop spans 15 amino acids. The germline CDR1 and CDR2 sequences are KGHSH and LQKENI. V was pared by 5 bases and J by 9 bases, with 19 bases between. The CDR3 is CASSRDTISNRELFF. As DNA, the CDR3 is TGTGCCAGCTCAAGGGACACCATCTCCAACCGGGAGCTGTTTTTT.

V and J are TRBV7-9 and TRBJ1-2; D gene ambiguous. Germline CDR1 reads SEHNR; CDR2 reads FQNEAQ (reference sequence). The CDR3 covers 16 residues. The germline V and J ends were trimmed by 2 bases and 1 base, with 14 bases remaining between them. In DNA form, the CDR3 reads TGTGCCAGCAGCTTAACAATGACGGACCTTAACTATGGCTACACCTTC. As protein: CASSLTMTDLNYGYTF.

The genes are TRBV29-1 and TRBJ1-2; no firm D call. There are 12 residues in the CDR3. The V and J ends lost 6 bases and 4 bases respectively, with 12 bases between them. Germline V gene data show CDR1 as SQVTM and CDR2 as ANQGSEA. The CDR3 region has the DNA TGCAGCGTCTCAGACGGGCTCTATGGCTACACCTTC. Its protein is CSVSDGLYGYTF.

The J gene is TRBJ2-7, the V gene TRBV11-2; no definite D call. Looked up from germline, CDR1 is SGHAT and CDR2 is FQNNGV. There are 12 residues in the CDR3. Between the trimmed V and J ends, which lost 5 bases and 6 bases, there was a span of 11 bases. The chain's CDR3 is CASSPSGIEQYF. The CDR3 region has the DNA TGTGCCAGCAGCCCGAGTGGGATCGAGCAGTACTTC.

The chain carries TRBV7-9 and TRBJ1-2; TRBD1 is a possible D gene (5 bases). Germline CDR1 reads SEHNR; CDR2 reads FQNEAQ (reference sequence). Trimming stripped 1 base from V and 4 bases from J, with 13 bases between. The CDR3 extends over 15 amino acids. The CDR3 nucleotides are TGTGCCAGCAGCTTAGGGGTCGCCGGGGGCTATGGCTACACCTTC. Translated, it gives CASSLGVAGGYGYTF.

J is TRBJ2-1 and V is TRBV19, with 7 bases lining up with TRBD1. The CDR3 has 14 residues. The junction had 6 bases not matched to a gene; V was cut back by 7 bases and J by 3 bases. CDR1 and CDR2 from the germline V gene are LNHDA and SQIVND (reference sequence). CDR3 sequence (DNA): TGTGCCAGTAAGGGGGCAGGGTTCTACAATGAGCAGTTCTTC. Its protein is CASKGAGFYNEQFF.

This chain uses TRBV6-5 with TRBJ1-5; 9 bases fit TRBD1. This CDR3 is 14 amino acids long. Per the germline V gene, CDR1 is MNHEY and CDR2 is SVGAGI. The trim removed 6 bases at V and 2 bases at J, leaving 2 bases unmatched. CDR3 nucleotide sequence: TGTGCCAGCAGGGGACAGGGAGGCAATCAGCCCCAGCATTTT. The encoded protein is CASRGQGGNQPQHF.

The CDR3 region is CASSLRGGQGNGYTF. CDR3 DNA sequence: TGTGCCAGCAGCCTTCGCGGGGGACAGGGGAATGGCTACACCTTC. This chain uses TRBV7-3 with TRBJ1-2, with 10 bases lining up with TRBD1. With 5 bases clipped from V and 6 bases from J, the junction kept 9 bases outside the gene matches. Germline loops: CDR1 SGHTA, CDR2 FQGTGA. The CDR3 contains 15 residues.

This rearrangement joins TRBV2 to TRBJ2-1; TRBD2 matches 8 bases. This CDR3 has 14 residues. CDR1 and CDR2 (germline): SNHLY, FYNNEI. The trim removed 5 bases at V and 9 bases at J, leaving 9 bases unmatched. The CDR3 sequence: CASSTSAREGEQFF. In nucleotides, the CDR3 is TGTGCCAGCAGTACTAGCGCCCGGGAGGGTGAGCAGTTCTTC.

This clone has more than one count but fewer than ten. The V gene is TRBV4-1, the J gene TRBJ2-3; D assignment may be TRBD1 or TRBD2 (5 bases each). Trimming pared 3 bases from V and 2 bases from J, leaving 27 bases between. Germline loops: CDR1 MGHRA, CDR2 YSYEKL. The CDR3 is 20 residues long. CDR3 DNA: TGCGCCAGCAGCCAGATACTTCGGGACCCTACAGCCCCTATCACAGATACGCAGTATTTT. Its protein is CASSQILRDPTAPITDTQYF.

V usage is TRBV5-1 and J usage is TRBJ1-4; D is undetermined. V was clipped by 3 bases and J by 8 bases, with 14 bases between them. Germline lookup yields CDR1 SGHRS and CDR2 YFSETQ. The CDR3 spans 14 residues. The CDR3 protein is CASSYGSSREKLFF. The CDR3 nucleotides are TGCGCCAGCAGCTATGGCAGCTCCAGGGAAAAACTGTTTTTT.

The chain employs TRBV7-9 and TRBJ1-4, with 7 bases matching TRBD1. This CDR3 region has 15 residues. Trimming at V came to 1 base and at J to 7 bases, leaving 6 bases not matched to a gene. Per the germline V gene, CDR1 is SEHNR and CDR2 is FQNEAQ (reference sequence). As DNA, the CDR3 is TGTGCCAGCAGCTTAGTAGGGGGCAGTAGTGAAAAACTGTTTTTT. It yields the protein CASSLVGGSSEKLFF.

The chain employs TRBV10-3 and TRBJ1-1, with D perhaps TRBD1 (6 bases). The CDR3 is made up of 13 amino acids. Trimming cost V 6 bases and J 3 bases, with 11 bases left between them. Germline CDR1 reads ENHRY; CDR2 reads SYGVKD. The CDR3, as DNA: TGTGCCATCAGAGACTACAGGGACACTGAAGCTTTCTTT. This encodes CAIRDYRDTEAFF.

This clone has just one count. This chain's CDR3 is CASSYSSGNNQPQHF. The CDR3 DNA follows: TGTGCCAGCAGTTACTCGTCGGGGAACAATCAGCCCCAGCATTTT. The gene calls are TRBV6-5 and TRBJ1-5; D is uncertain. CDR1 and CDR2 (germline): MNHEY, SVGAGI. V dropped 0 bases and J dropped 3 bases, with 9 bases sitting between them. The CDR3 is 15 amino acids.

This clone was seen only once. The rearrangement joins TRBV9 to TRBJ2-1; 10 bases line up with TRBD2. The CDR3 has 15 amino acids. After removal of 4 bases from V and 5 bases from J, the junction contained 6 bases not matched to a gene. Germline V gene sequence: CDR1 SGDLS, CDR2 YYNGEE. CDR3 nucleotides: TGTGCCAGCAGCCTCAGCGGGGGGGCTAACAATGAGCAGTTCTTC. Protein: CASSLSGGANNEQFF.

The J gene is TRBJ1-4, the V gene TRBV18; unclear D gene. This CDR3 comprises 16 residues. With 3 bases removed from V and 4 bases from J, the gap between germline ends came to 15 bases. Germline values: CDR1 KGHSH, CDR2 LQKENI. Written as DNA, the CDR3 is TGTGCCAGCTCACCTATTCAGGCAGAGCTTAATGAAAAACTGTTTTTT. Amino acids: CASSPIQAELNEKLFF.

The CDR3 sequence: CASSVNREIQPQHF. DNA for the CDR3: TGTGCCAGCAGTGTTAACAGGGAAATCCAGCCCCAGCATTTT. This rearrangement joins TRBV6-1 to TRBJ1-5; the D gene is possibly TRBD1 (6 bases). The CDR3 runs to 14 residues. The V gene lost 4 bases and the J gene lost 7 bases, with 14 bases spanning the gap. Germline V gene sequence: CDR1 MNHNS, CDR2 SASEGT.

CDR3 sequence reads: CASSKLTGGMNTEAFF. DNA of the CDR3: TGCGCCAGCAGCAAATTGACAGGGGGGATGAACACTGAAGCTTTCTTT. The gene calls are TRBV5-1 and TRBJ1-1, with TRBD1 matching over 9 bases. The CDR3 extends over 16 amino acids. The junction had 7 bases not matched to a gene; V was cut back by 4 bases and J by 0 bases. The germline gives CDR1 SGHRS, CDR2 YFSETQ.

The chain recombines TRBV30 with TRBJ2-1; D remains unclear. Germline loops: CDR1 GTSNPN, CDR2 SVGIG (reference sequence). The CDR3 sequence is 14 residues long. Trimming removed 0 bases from V and 9 bases from J, with 15 bases in between. In DNA form, the CDR3 reads TGTGCCTGGAGTGTAAGCCCCCGTCAGCTTGAGCAGTTCTTC. It is translated as CAWSVSPRQLEQFF.

The V call is TRBV29-1, the J call TRBJ2-7; D is uncertain. Germline V CDR1 and CDR2: SQVTM, ANQGSEA. With 3 bases removed from V and 4 bases from J, the gap between germline ends came to 7 bases. The CDR3 is 11 amino acids. In nucleotides, the CDR3 is TGCAGCGTTGATTCCGGTTACGAGCAGTACTTC. Translation: CSVDSGYEQYF.

The CDR3 reads CASNPGMEEGYTF. The CDR3 DNA reads TGTGCCAGCAATCCGGGCATGGAGGAGGGCTACACCTTC. This chain connects TRBV9 to TRBJ1-2; D is unclear. Germline values: CDR1 SGDLS, CDR2 YYNGEE. The CDR3 spans 13 residues. V was pared by 6 bases and J by 8 bases, with 17 bases between.

The rearrangement links TRBV11-3 to TRBJ2-1; D is possibly TRBD1 (6 bases). Trimming cost V 6 bases and J 3 bases, with 9 bases left between them. CDR1 and CDR2 from the germline V gene are SGHNT and YENEEA. CDR3 size: 13 residues. CDR3: CASRQGGYNEQFF. The CDR3 DNA is TGTGCCAGCAGACAAGGGGGCTACAATGAGCAGTTCTTC. Based on the CDR3 plus reference TRBV11-3 and TRBJ2-1, the full variable domain is EAGVVQSPRYKIIEKKQPVAFWCNPISGHNTLYWYLQNLGQGPELLIRYENEEAVDDSQLPKDRFSAERLKGVDSTLKIQPAELGDSAVYLCASRQGGYNEQFFGPGTRLTVL.